This T cell receptor beta chain was sequenced in a study of cytomegalovirus exposure and HLA in healthy donors. Study-wide points: One variant, a missense change in DCLRE1C, was linked in a later analysis to TCR beta V- and J-gene trimming. In vitro work confirmed that a few CMV-associated chains recognize CMV antigens.

The study ran its PCR with 60 Vbeta and 13 Jbeta primers. Profiled with immunoSEQ multiplex PCR; TCRdb holds only in-frame clones, not every one. Among about 160,000 clones, about 85% were seen once, and the ten largest hold 1%. Comment on this clone: The antigen is undetermined.

The material sequenced was PBMCs. The sequence came from a boy aged 2-15 years in good health and CMV-seronegative.

The CDR3 DNA reads TGTGCCAGCAGTGAAGCGCGCAGGGTCTCTGGAAACACCATATATTTT. Translation: CASSEARRVSGNTIYF. The genes are TRBV6-1 and TRBJ1-3, with D perhaps matching TRBD1 (5 bases). V lost 0 bases and J 0 bases, leaving 9 bases between the germline ends. Germline V gene lookup returns CDR1 MNHNS and CDR2 SASEGT. The CDR3 covers 16 residues.